Listed here are 27 T cell receptor beta chains from one sample, sequenced in a study of early T cells in non-severe SARS-CoV-2 infection. Each CDR3 protein is one row after TCRdb ran MiXCR on the 5' RACE reads. The sample shows some 50,000 distinct CDR3 sequences, around a tenth of them seen only once. The sequencing input was whole blood. These receptors originate from an adult who was a healthcare worker with PCR-confirmed SARS-CoV-2 infection or an uninfected control (not recorded which).

This clonotype was recorded at least ten times. The rearrangement links TRBV19 to TRBJ1-5, with D hard to call. Between the trimmed V and J ends, which lost 8 bases and 6 bases, there was a span of 8 bases. Germline V gene data show CDR1 as LNHDA and CDR2 as SQIVND (reference sequence). CDR3 length: 11 residues. CDR3 coding DNA: TGTGCCAGTGGAGCCCCTCAGCCCCAGCATTTT. This codes for CASGAPQPQHF.

This clonotype was counted many times. V gene TRBV5-3 combines with J gene TRBJ1-2, with unresolved D. TRBV5-3 is flagged as an ORF with uncertain function. This CDR3 comprises 14 residues. Trimming shortened V by 4 bases and J by 2 bases, and 12 bases separated the two germline ends. The CDR3 region has the DNA TGTGCCAGAAGCGCGGGATCCGACAACTATGGCTACACCTTC. Translated, it gives CARSAGSDNYGYTF.

This clonotype appeared a few times. The V and J genes are TRBV7-2 and TRBJ1-1; 9 bases fit TRBD1. The V segment lost 4 bases and the J segment 2 bases; nucleotides outside the gene matches: 5. Germline assignment: CDR1 SGHTA and CDR2 FQGNSA. The CDR3 loop spans 15 amino acids. CDR3 loop: CASSSQGALNTEAFF. The DNA for the CDR3 is TGTGCCAGCAGCTCACAGGGGGCCCTTAACACTGAAGCTTTCTTT.

This clonotype was recorded at least ten times. CDR3 nucleotides: TGTGCCAGCAGAGCCTTGGGGCCGCAGTATTTT. Protein sequence: CASRALGPQYF. The chain carries TRBV25-1 and TRBJ2-3, with D possibly matching TRBD1 (5 bases). The CDR3 has 11 residues. The germline V and J ends were trimmed by 6 bases and 10 bases, with 11 bases remaining between them. Germline CDR1 and CDR2: MGHDK and SYGVNS.

There are many counts of this clonotype. The chain carries TRBV29-1 and TRBJ2-7, with D possibly TRBD1 on 6 matching bases. Germline CDR1 reads SQVTM; CDR2 reads ANQGSEA. Trimming stripped 5 bases from V and 6 bases from J, with 11 bases between. This CDR3 has 11 residues. CDR3 in DNA: TGCAGCGTTAGGACAGAACGCGAGCAGTACTTC. It encodes CSVRTEREQYF.

This clonotype occurred many times. V gene TRBV24-1 combines with J gene TRBJ2-2; 14 bases fit TRBD2. The CDR3 extends over 20 amino acids. Germline V gene sequence: CDR1 KGHDR, CDR2 SFDVKD. With V trimmed by 4 bases and J by 6 bases, 15 bases remained unmatched. CDR3: CATSDSLRTSGGSRSGELFF. In DNA form, the CDR3 reads TGTGCCACCAGTGACTCTCTCCGGACTAGCGGGGGGTCGCGCTCCGGGGAGCTGTTTTTT.

This clonotype was detected only a few times. The V call is TRBV7-8, the J call TRBJ2-1, with D tentatively TRBD1 or TRBD2 (5 bases each). The germline V gene encodes CDR1 SGHVS and CDR2 FQNEAQ. V was shortened by 1 base and J by 14 bases, with 21 bases between the two germline ends. This CDR3 contains 15 residues. The CDR3 sequence is CASSLGGAAGPRKFF. The CDR3 nucleotides are TGTGCCAGCAGCTTAGGAGGGGCTGCGGGCCCCAGAAAGTTCTTC.

The V and J genes are TRBV5-1 and TRBJ2-7; no clear D gene. The V and J ends lost 0 bases and 2 bases respectively, with 0 bases between them. Germline-derived CDR1 and CDR2 are SGHRS and YFSETQ. The CDR3 is 11 residues long. This CDR3 is CASSLAYEQYF. DNA for the CDR3: TGCGCCAGCAGCTTGGCCTACGAGCAGTACTTC.

This clonotype came up many times. The chain employs TRBV19 and TRBJ1-1; possibly TRBD1 for D (5 bases). Germline assignment: CDR1 LNHDA and CDR2 SQIVND (reference sequence). V shed 2 bases and J shed 4 bases, with 14 bases lying between them. The CDR3 sequence is 15 residues long. CDR3 DNA sequence: TGTGCCAGTAGTATACAGGCCCTAGGGGCCACTGAAGCTTTCTTT. This gives the protein CASSIQALGATEAFF.

The rearrangement links TRBV5-1 to TRBJ2-7; 8 bases map to TRBD1. CDR3 length equals 14 residues. V shed 0 bases and J 6 bases; nucleotides not matched to a gene: 5. Germline loops: CDR1 SGHRS, CDR2 YFSETQ. The CDR3 loop is CASSLEGQGAEQYF. The CDR3, as DNA: TGCGCCAGCAGCTTGGAAGGACAGGGAGCCGAGCAGTACTTC.

This clonotype was observed many times. The rearrangement links TRBV20-1 to TRBJ1-1; D is unclear. Per germline, CDR1 DFQATT and CDR2 SNEGSKA (reference sequence). There are 12 residues in the CDR3. V lost 3 bases to trimming and J lost 5 bases, with 10 bases between them. The CDR3 region is CSARDGRTEAFF. CDR3 bases: TGCAGTGCTAGGGACGGGAGGACTGAAGCTTTCTTT.

The sample holds a few counts of this clonotype. The V call is TRBV2, the J call TRBJ2-4; D possibly corresponds to TRBD1 (6 bases). The germline CDR1 and CDR2 sequences are SNHLY and FYNNEI. V lost 4 bases, J lost 6 bases, and 7 bases lay in between. The length of the CDR3 is 12 residues. CDR3 bases: TGTGCCAGCAGTGTACAGGGAAACATTCAGTACTTC. Translation: CASSVQGNIQYF.

This clonotype is categorized as medium-sized. The chain uses TRBV19 and TRBJ1-5; no clear D gene. The V gene's germline CDR1 is LNHDA and CDR2 SQIVND (reference sequence). The CDR3 extends over 13 amino acids. Deletions cut 5 bases from V and 7 bases from J, with 12 bases between. CDR3 in DNA: TGTGCCAGTAGTCCGGGGATTCGGCAGCCCCAGCATTTT. It encodes CASSPGIRQPQHF.

This clonotype was counted many times. The chain joins TRBV29-1 to TRBJ2-7; D is uncertain. This CDR3 contains 11 residues. Germline-derived CDR1 and CDR2 are SQVTM and ANQGSEA. Trimming stripped 6 bases from V and 0 bases from J, with 6 bases between. CDR3 in amino acids: CSVGISYEQYF. The CDR3 DNA is TGCAGCGTCGGCATCTCCTACGAGCAGTACTTC.

The genes are TRBV12-3 or TRBV12-4 and TRBJ2-1, with 7 bases matching TRBD1. The CDR3 covers 14 residues. J was trimmed by 3 bases and V by 6 bases; bases with no gene match: 5. CDR3 in amino acids: CASSQQGSYNEQFF. DNA for the CDR3: TGTGCCAGCAGCCAACAGGGGAGCTACAATGAGCAGTTCTTC.

The chain has TRBV19 and TRBJ2-7; no clear D. The germline V gene has CDR1 LNHDA and CDR2 SQIVND (reference sequence). Trimming left V 6 bases short and J 4 bases short, with 10 bases between. The CDR3 runs to 12 residues. CDR3 nucleotide sequence: TGTGCCAGTAGCCCTATGGGGTACGAGCAGTACTTC. Its translation: CASSPMGYEQYF. The variable domain in full, completed from reference TRBV19 and TRBJ2-7, reads DGGITQSPKYLFRKEGQNVTLSCEQNLNHDAMYWYRQDPGQGLRLIYYSQIVNDFQKGDIAEGYSVSREKKESFPLTVTSAQKNPTAFYLCASSPMGYEQYFGPGTRLTVT.

This clonotype has only a few counts. The gene calls are TRBV6-6 and TRBJ1-6, with 10 positions matching TRBD1. The trim removed 0 bases at V and 10 bases at J, leaving 9 bases unmatched. The CDR3 has 17 residues. Per the germline V gene, CDR1 is MNHNY and CDR2 is SVGAGI (reference sequence). In nucleotides, the CDR3 is TGTGCCAGCAGTTACTCGAGAGAAAGGGACAGGGGATCACCCCTCCACTTT. This translates into CASSYSRERDRGSPLHF.

Many counts were recorded for this clonotype. This sequence joins TRBV11-2 and TRBJ1-6; a possible D gene is TRBD1 (5 bases). V was pared by 1 base and J by 16 bases, with 11 bases between. CDR3 length: 12 residues. Germline CDR1 reads SGHAT; CDR2 reads FQNNGV. The CDR3 coding sequence is TGTGCCAGCAGCTTAGTTTCCGGGGGGCTCCACTTT. It is translated as CASSLVSGGLHF.

The V call is TRBV19, the J call TRBJ2-1, with 12 positions matching TRBD2. CDR3 length: 14 residues. Germline CDR1 reads LNHDA; CDR2 reads SQIVND (reference sequence). V lost 4 bases and J lost 9; bases outside the gene matches: 4. The CDR3 loop reads CASSTSGGAAEQFF. The CDR3 DNA reads as TGTGCCAGTAGTACTAGCGGGGGGGCCGCTGAGCAGTTCTTC.

The V gene is TRBV12-3 or TRBV12-4, the J gene TRBJ2-5, with unresolved D. The CDR3 is made up of 14 amino acids. Trimming stripped 0 bases from V and 6 bases from J, with 11 bases between. The CDR3, as DNA: TGTGCCAGCAGTTTAGCTATGTTGGCAAAGACCCAGTACTTC. Amino acids: CASSLAMLAKTQYF.

This clonotype was counted at least ten times. The chain employs TRBV12-3 or TRBV12-4 and TRBJ2-1; D may be TRBD1 (5 bases). CDR3 length: 14 residues. The V gene lost 2 bases and the J gene lost 5 bases, with 10 bases spanning the gap. CDR3 region: CASSLRDRNNEQFF. CDR3 bases: TGTGCCAGCAGTTTACGAGACAGAAACAATGAGCAGTTCTTC.

This clonotype appeared many times. The chain joins TRBV24-1 to TRBJ1-5; no clear D gene. This CDR3 is built from 13 residues. The V gene's germline CDR1 is KGHDR and CDR2 SFDVKD. Trimming removed 0 bases from V and 5 bases from J, with 4 bases in between. CDR3 protein: CATSDLVDQPQHF. CDR3 nucleotide sequence: TGTGCCACCAGTGATTTGGTGGATCAGCCCCAGCATTTT.

This clonotype was recorded at least ten times. The chain carries TRBV25-1 and TRBJ2-2, with a weak D call TRBD1 (5 bases). The CDR3 is 17 amino acids. CDR1 and CDR2 from the germline V gene are MGHDK and SYGVNS. Trimming removed 0 bases at V and 4 bases at J, with 15 bases between. CDR3 sequence: CASSEYLDSLGTGELFF. The CDR3 region has the DNA TGTGCCAGCAGTGAATATCTTGACAGTTTGGGCACCGGGGAGCTGTTTTTT.

The CDR3 DNA reads TGCAGCGCTGGACAGGGGAGGGGCGGGGAGCTGTTTTTT. It translates to CSAGQGRGGELFF. This chain links TRBV29-1 with TRBJ2-2, with TRBD1 matching over 9 bases. The J segment lost 7 bases and the V segment lost 7 bases, leaving 7 bases of the junction unmatched. CDR3 length equals 13 residues. Germline lookup yields CDR1 SQVTM and CDR2 ANQGSEA.

This clonotype was seen many times. The chain uses TRBV24-1 and TRBJ1-2, with D perhaps matching TRBD1 (5 bases). CDR3 size: 12 residues. Germline V gives CDR1 KGHDR, CDR2 SFDVKD. V gave up 3 bases and J gave up 8 bases, with 9 bases separating them. Written as DNA, the CDR3 is TGTGCCACCAGTGATCCCAGGGAAGGCTACACCTTC. Its protein is CATSDPREGYTF.

In this sample, this clonotype turned up many times. J is TRBJ2-2 and V is TRBV29-1, with D hard to call. The V gene lost 5 bases and the J gene lost 3 bases, with 4 bases spanning the gap. From germline, CDR1 is SQVTM and CDR2 ANQGSEA. This CDR3 region has 11 residues. In nucleotides, the CDR3 is TGCAGCGTTTCTGACACCGGGGAGCTGTTTTTT. As protein: CSVSDTGELFF.

The rearrangement joins TRBV20-1 to TRBJ2-3; 11 nucleotides match TRBD2. This CDR3 contains 14 residues. V lost 7 bases and J lost 5; bases outside the gene matches: 8. CDR1 is DFQATT and CDR2 is SNEGSKA in the germline V gene (reference sequence). The CDR3, as DNA: TGCAGTGTTTATAGCGGGGGGGCCGTAGATACGCAGTATTTT. Amino acid sequence: CSVYSGGAVDTQYF.